These 21 T cell receptor beta chains originate from one sample sequenced in a study of tumor-infiltrating lymphocytes in oesophageal squamous cell carcinoma. TCRdb recomputed calls from the PCR reads with MiXCR, one row per CDR3 protein. The table records 15,000 to 20,000 distinct CDR3 sequences, around 39% of them present only once. The sample was esophageal tumor tissue. The receptors were sampled from a male donor with esophageal squamous cell carcinoma.

This clonotype has at least ten counts. The CDR3 DNA follows: TGTGCCAGCAGTTACTCGATCAGGGACGTCAACAATGAGCAGTTCTTC. Its translation is CASSYSIRDVNNEQFF. This chain joins TRBV6-2 or TRBV6-3 and TRBJ2-1; D assignment may be TRBD1 or TRBD2 (5 bases each). This CDR3 region has 16 residues. The V and J ends lost 0 bases and 5 bases respectively, with 14 bases between them. Germline CDR1 MNHEY, CDR2 SVGEGT.

The rearrangement joins TRBV11-3 to TRBJ2-2, with 11 bases identical to TRBD2. After removal of 7 bases from V and 4 bases from J, the junction contained 11 bases not matched to a gene. The germline V gene encodes CDR1 SGHNT and CDR2 YENEEA. The CDR3 sequence is 17 residues long. The CDR3 loop is CASNQKLAGDITGELFF. CDR3 nucleotide sequence: TGTGCCAGCAACCAAAAACTAGCGGGAGATATCACCGGGGAGCTGTTTTTT.

This clonotype came up a few times. V usage is TRBV15 and J usage is TRBJ2-7, with 8 bases that match TRBD1. TRBJ2-1 explains the end of the DNA better; the J call may be wrong. CDR3 length: 15 amino acids. Germline lookup yields CDR1 LNHNV and CDR2 YYDKDF (reference sequence). The CDR3, as DNA: TGTGCCACCAGCAGACCGGGACAGGAAGGCAATGAGCAGTTCTTC. It codes for CATSRPGQEGNEQFF.

The rearrangement joins TRBV7-2 to TRBJ2-5, with D perhaps TRBD1 (5 bases). The J call may not be correct, given that the DNA end is closer to TRBJ2-1. The CDR3 covers 14 residues. Germline V gives CDR1 SGHTA, CDR2 FQGNSA. DNA for the CDR3: TGTGCCAGCAGCGTAGGACAAATAACCCACCGGCAGTTCTTC. It translates to CASSVGQITHRQFF.

V gene TRBV7-9 combines with J gene TRBJ2-7; a possible D gene is TRBD1 (5 bases). The J call may be mistaken, given a closer DNA end match to TRBJ1-2. Germline-derived CDR1 and CDR2 are SEHNR and FQNEAQ (reference sequence). The CDR3 extends over 13 amino acids. CDR3 in amino acids: CASSLQGMGGYTF. In DNA, the CDR3 is TGTGCCAGCAGCTTACAGGGTATGGGCGGCTACACCTTC.

By sample fraction, this clonotype is medium-sized. The V gene is TRBV7-2, the J gene TRBJ1-2, with TRBD1 matching over 8 bases. The CDR3 extends over 14 amino acids. The V gene end was trimmed by 5 bases and the J gene end by 5 bases; junction bases not matched to a gene: 7. Germline CDR1 and CDR2: SGHTA and FQGNSA. Written as DNA, the CDR3 is TGTGCCAGCAGCCCCGACAGGGGAACATATGGCTACACCTTC. As protein: CASSPDRGTYGYTF. Variable domain in full (rest from reference TRBV7-2 and TRBJ1-2): GAGVSQSPSNKVTEKGKDVELRCDPISGHTALYWYRQSLGQGLEFLIYFQGNSAPDKSGLPSDRFSAERTGGSVSTLTIQRTQQEDSAVYLCASSPDRGTYGYTFGSGTRLTVV.

The chain has TRBV6-6 and TRBJ1-1, with D tentatively TRBD2 (5 bases). The DNA end is a closer match to TRBJ2-2, so the J assignment may be wrong. The CDR3 covers 16 residues. Germline loops: CDR1 MNHNY, CDR2 SVGAGI (reference sequence). The chain's CDR3 is CASSVEGTNSAGELFF. The DNA of the CDR3 is TGTGCCAGCAGTGTTGAGGGTACTAATTCTGCCGGGGAGCTGTTTTTT.

This clonotype ranks as medium-sized. CDR3 sequence (DNA): TGTGCCAGCTACGAGTTCGGAGTCCAGGGCTACAATGAGCAGTTCTTC. Translated: CASYEFGVQGYNEQFF. V gene TRBV7-9 combines with J gene TRBJ2-1; weak D call: TRBD1 (5 bases). Deletions cut 8 bases from V and 3 bases from J, with 20 bases between. This CDR3 region has 16 residues. Germline CDR1 is SEHNR and CDR2 is FQNEAQ (reference sequence).

The genes are TRBV5-4 and TRBJ1-1; D might be TRBD1 (5 bases). Between the trimmed V and J ends, which lost 2 bases and 1 base, there was a span of 6 bases. CDR1 is SGHNT and CDR2 is YYREEE in the germline V gene (reference sequence). CDR3 length equals 13 residues. The CDR3 loop is CASSFQGNTEAFF. The CDR3 DNA is TGTGCCAGCAGCTTTCAGGGGAACACTGAAGCTTTCTTT.

In this sample, this clonotype turned up many times. The V and J genes are TRBV19 and TRBJ2-2; D tentatively reads TRBD1 or TRBD2 (6 bases each). The CDR3 spans 20 residues. Trimming left V 7 bases short and J 4 bases short, with 31 bases between. Per germline, CDR1 LNHDA and CDR2 SQIVND (reference sequence). CDR3 sequence: CASTPRLSGATFASTGELFF. In nucleotides, the CDR3 is TGTGCCAGTACCCCTAGACTTTCGGGGGCCACGTTCGCTAGCACCGGGGAGCTGTTTTTT.

About this clonotype: The CDR3 carries no conserved terminal phenylalanine or tryptophan, so it likely arises from a read error. Because the CDR3's place on the DNA is in doubt, the DNA is left out and the CDR3 is given as listed by TCRdb. J is TRBJ1-2 and V is TRBV12-3 or TRBV12-4. The CDR3 contains 8 residues when both ends are counted. CDR3 in amino acids: CASSLPFE.

This clonotype showed up just a few times. The chain joins TRBV7-6 to TRBJ2-7; D is undetermined. This CDR3 comprises 15 residues. The germline gives CDR1 SGHVS, CDR2 FNYEAQ. V lost 0 bases and J 0 bases, leaving 9 bases between the germline ends. The CDR3 coding sequence is TGTGCCAGCAGCTTAGCGTCAGGCGGCTCCTACGAGCAGTACTTC. Its translation: CASSLASGGSYEQYF. The full variable domain, completed using reference TRBV7-6 and TRBJ2-7, is GAGVSQSPRYKVTKRGQDVALRCDPISGHVSLYWYRQALGQGPEFLTYFNYEAQQDKSGLPNDRFSAERPEGSISTLTIQRTEQRDSAMYRCASSLASGGSYEQYFGPGTRLTVT.

The V and J genes are TRBV7-2 and TRBJ2-5; tentative D call: TRBD2 (5 bases). Gene TRBJ2-7 matches the end of the DNA better, so the J call may be wrong. The CDR3 extends over 14 amino acids. Germline values: CDR1 SGHTA, CDR2 FQGNSA. CDR3 sequence: CASSSGLSGDEQYF. The CDR3 nucleotides read TGTGCCAGCAGCTCCGGACTTTCTGGGGACGAGCAGTACTTC.

Details on this clonotype: The conserved final phenylalanine or tryptophan is absent from the CDR3, which likely points to a read error. No DNA is shown, since the ends of the CDR3 on it are uncertain; the CDR3 is the one TCRdb lists. The chain combines TRBV7-8 with TRBJ1-6; the table's D call, TRBD1, was not checked against the DNA. A total of 14 residues make up the CDR3, ends included. From germline, CDR1 is SGHVS and CDR2 FQNEAQ. CDR3 amino acids: CASSLTASPLHFGA.

This clonotype was found many times. The V call is TRBV2, the J call TRBJ2-5, with TRBD1 identical over 8 bases. The length of the CDR3 is 15 residues. The germline CDR1 and CDR2 sequences are SNHLY and FYNNEI. J lost 7 bases, V lost 4 bases, and 11 bases had no gene match. The CDR3 spells CASSGQDRAVGTQYF. The CDR3, as DNA: TGTGCCAGCAGTGGGCAGGACAGGGCCGTTGGGACCCAGTACTTC.

This clonotype is judged medium-sized (0.01 to 0.1%). This chain joins TRBV7-8 and TRBJ1-1; D not resolved. V lost 1 base, J lost 0 bases, and 6 bases lay in between. CDR1 and CDR2 (germline): SGHVS, FQNEAQ. The CDR3 extends over 14 amino acids. CDR3 loop: CASSLGGLNTEAFF. The CDR3 DNA is TGTGCCAGCAGCTTAGGGGGTTTGAACACTGAAGCTTTCTTT.

The chain carries TRBV7-2 and TRBJ2-3; 8 positions agree with TRBD1. Germline V lookup: CDR1 SGHTA, CDR2 FQGNSA. CDR3 size: 16 residues. The trim removed 1 base at V and 5 bases at J, leaving 8 bases unmatched. CDR3 bases: TGTGCCAGCAGCTTAGGGGTGGCCAGGGGGCTAGATACGCAGTATTTT. This translates into CASSLGVARGLDTQYF.

The chain employs TRBV7-3 and TRBJ2-1; 10 bases line up with TRBD2. The length of the CDR3 is 17 residues. The V and J ends lost 4 bases and 6 bases, in that order; junction bases with no gene match: 12. Per the germline V gene, CDR1 is SGHTA and CDR2 is FQGTGA. The CDR3 reads CASSSTRSSGSLNEQFF. DNA of the CDR3: TGTGCCAGCAGCTCCACCAGATCTAGCGGGAGCCTCAATGAGCAGTTCTTC.

This clonotype showed up many times. V usage is TRBV4-1 and J usage is TRBJ2-3; D ambiguous. The V gene's germline CDR1 is MGHRA and CDR2 YSYEKL. The ends were cut back, 2 bases at V and 10 bases at J, with 7 bases in the middle. CDR3 length: 11 amino acids. CDR3 loop: CASSQKNAQYF. The CDR3 DNA reads as TGCGCCAGCAGCCAAAAGAACGCGCAGTATTTT.

This clonotype has ten or more counts. This rearrangement joins TRBV19 to TRBJ2-1; D is ambiguous. The ends were cut back, 7 bases at V and 9 bases at J, with 10 bases in the middle. The germline CDR1 and CDR2 sequences are LNHDA and SQIVND (reference sequence). The CDR3 extends over 11 amino acids. CDR3 sequence (DNA): TGTGCCAGTATGTACTACTCTGAGCAGTTCTTC. Translation gives CASMYYSEQFF. Together with reference TRBV19 and TRBJ2-1, the CDR3 gives the full variable domain: DGGITQSPKYLFRKEGQNVTLSCEQNLNHDAMYWYRQDPGQGLRLIYYSQIVNDFQKGDIAEGYSVSREKKESFPLTVTSAQKNPTAFYLCASMYYSEQFFGPGTRLTVL.

This CDR3 reads CASRPRQRNGYTF. The CDR3 nucleotides are TGTGCCAGCAGACCGAGACAGCGGAATGGCTACACCTTC. The rearrangement uses TRBV12-3 or TRBV12-4 and TRBJ2-5; perhaps TRBD1 as D (5 bases). The DNA matches TRBJ1-2 better at its end, which makes the J call doubtful. The CDR3 consists of 13 residues.